What follows describes a single TCR beta chain. CDR3 length: 20 residues. The V gene end was trimmed by 0 bases and the J gene end by 4 bases; junction bases not matched to a gene: 16. The germline gives CDR1 SGHDN, CDR2 FVKESK. In the authors' workflow: Quantification of nucleated cells was approximated via reference gene primer amplification. Assay: immunoSEQ multiplex PCR; the TCRdb copy retains only in-frame clones and omits some. That table supplies the V and J calls and clone size; D and trimming were determined from the DNA. The data hold around 120,000 clones, with 88% observed a single time. This sample stems from a study of blood T cell repertoires in COVID-19. Study-wide background: Researchers got acute and convalescent COVID-19 samples from the United States, Italy and Spain. In each case, the material was cDNA or gDNA derived from T cells, B-cell-depleted T cells, or PBMCs.

The clonotype was recovered from a human donor in a cohort sampled during active COVID-19. This chain connects TRBV14 to TRBJ2-2; 8 bases fit TRBD1. The material sequenced was peripheral blood. The CDR3 bases are TGTGCCAGCAGCCAAGAGGCCGGACAGGGCAGTTTTTCGGGCACCGGGGAGCTGTTTTTT. It is translated as CASSQEAGQGSFSGTGELFF.